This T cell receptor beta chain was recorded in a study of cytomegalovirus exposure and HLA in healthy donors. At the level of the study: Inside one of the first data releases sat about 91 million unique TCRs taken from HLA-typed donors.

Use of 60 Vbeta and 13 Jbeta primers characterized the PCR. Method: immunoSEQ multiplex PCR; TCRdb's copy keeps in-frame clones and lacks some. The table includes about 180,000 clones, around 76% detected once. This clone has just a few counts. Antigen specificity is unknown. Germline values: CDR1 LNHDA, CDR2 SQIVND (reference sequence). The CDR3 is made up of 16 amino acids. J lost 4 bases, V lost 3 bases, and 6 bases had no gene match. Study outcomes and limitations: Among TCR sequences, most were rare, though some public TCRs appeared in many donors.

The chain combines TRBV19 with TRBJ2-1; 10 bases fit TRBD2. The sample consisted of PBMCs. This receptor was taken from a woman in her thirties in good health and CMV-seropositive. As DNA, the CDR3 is TGTGCCAGTAGTATTCGAACTAGCGGGGCTTACAATGAGCAGTTCTTC. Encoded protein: CASSIRTSGAYNEQFF.